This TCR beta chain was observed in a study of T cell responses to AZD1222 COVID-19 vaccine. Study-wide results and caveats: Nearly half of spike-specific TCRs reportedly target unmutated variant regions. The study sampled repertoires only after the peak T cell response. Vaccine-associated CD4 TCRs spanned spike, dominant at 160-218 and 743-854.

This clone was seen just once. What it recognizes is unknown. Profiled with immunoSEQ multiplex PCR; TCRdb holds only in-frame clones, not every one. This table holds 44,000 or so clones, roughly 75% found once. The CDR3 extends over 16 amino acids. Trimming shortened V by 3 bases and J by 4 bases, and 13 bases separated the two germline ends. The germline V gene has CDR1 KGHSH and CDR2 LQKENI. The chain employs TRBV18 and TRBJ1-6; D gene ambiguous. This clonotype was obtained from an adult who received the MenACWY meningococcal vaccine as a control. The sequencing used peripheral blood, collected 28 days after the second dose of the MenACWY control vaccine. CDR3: CASSPQASAYNSPLHF. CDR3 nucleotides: TGTGCCAGCTCACCCCAGGCATCAGCATATAATTCACCCCTCCACTTT.